Listed below are T cell receptor beta chains from one sample, sequenced in a study of shared clonotypes between healthy human individuals. The table came from immunoSEQ multiplex PCR; TCRdb's copy has only in-frame clones and leaves some out. The sample comprises about 1.1 million clones, approximately 80% of which are singletons, and 0.89% rests with the top ten. Sequenced material: memory CD4+ T cells from PBMCs. Receptor source: a man aged 18 to 29 in good health. Some clones in this sample may be carry-over from other donors' samples. The CDR3 runs from the conserved cysteine through the conserved F or W. Rows may omit the clone size; those that give it use once, few, many or a size class.

>-|TRBV15
CATSRDYSVREPYGYTF
>-|TRBV5-6
CASSLTGGEQYF
>-|TRBV7-2
CASSFTGRYEQYF
>few|TRBV6-1
CASSRGESTDTQYF
>few|TRBV2
CASAAGVAGNTIYF
>-|TRBV5-1
CASSRGLSNTGELFF
>-|TRBV9
CASSVYKNTGELFF
>-|TRBV7-9
CASSSDHSTDTQYF
>-|TRBV6-1
CASRNRGQGVTEAFF
>-|TRBV10-1
CASSDSRGVRTEAFF
>-|TRBV6-5
CASSGNQRGRNTIYF
>-|TRBV28
CASSLLFRRGPVLSSYNSPLHF
>-|TRBV5-4
CASSPGWDTEAFF
>-|TRBV5-1
CASSLGAVGNEQFF
>-|TRBV30
CALGRGESTDTQYF
>-|TRBV5-4
CASSTPGSQVADTQYF
>-|TRBV6-6
CASSRSREGYEQYF
>-|TRBV27
CASTLRIAGGSYNEQFF
>-|TRBV5-5
CASSLRVTGSTEAFF
>few|TRBV19
CASSALGHWGSYNEQFF
>few|TRBV28
CASSLYIPNSPLHF
>-|TRBV9
CASSVAPSGRQETQYF
>-|TRBV7-3
CASSLTDRVETQYF
>-|TRBV28
CASMIRDTGELFF
>-|TRBV20-1
CSAAQLYEQYF
>-|TRBV29-1
CSVVPAGGFEQYF
>-|TRBV2
CASKSEGETQYF
>-|TRBV6-1
CASSGLPMETQYF
>-|TRBV19
CASSIGTGDYEQYF
>-|TRBV9
CASSVEPFNQPQHF
>-|TRBV9
CASSAVGRLIPGELFF
>once|TRBV18
CASSPPRTGSGNTIYF
>-|TRBV7-2
CASSLPGRPVQETQYF
>-|TRBV7-9
CASSSQRLFSGNTIYF
>-|TRBV9
CASSVAVDNEKLFF
>once|TRBV7-2
CASSSRAHPGDTQYF
>-|TRBV6-5
CASSYWPPYNNEQFF
>-|TRBV10-3
CAISEKAAKDDEKLFF
>once|TRBV4-1
CASSQDGWGEQFF
>-|TRBV4-2
CASSSRGGNNEQFF
>few|TRBV10-1
CASSGGLRGEQYF
>-|TRBV7-2
CASRQDTDTQYF
>-|TRBV28
CASSRKGTGRGYTF
>-|TRBV18
CASSPGDRAYEQYF
>-|TRBV28
CAPQGREGTDTQYF
>-|TRBV20-1
CSATEAEKLFF
>-|TRBV7-9
CASGLQGVGEAFF